This TCR beta chain was sequenced during a study of blood T cells in healthy people across ages (dated by TCRdb to between 2014 and 2016). At the level of the whole study: Template switching captured roughly one uniquely barcoded TCR beta cDNA molecule per two T cells in model experiments. Using deep sequencing normalized with unique cDNA molecular identifiers, the study measured how TCR beta repertoire diversity changes with age. Four age groups were formed from the donors: young (average 16 years), middle-aged (approximately 40), aged (over 55) and long-lived (about 75). To avoid experimental bias, donors of different ages were distributed randomly across sequencing lanes. Using the same blood draw, the study looked at two additional independent replicas of 1 million unique cDNA reads for two donors, one aged 18 to 29 and the other aged 80 or older.

The full study reports these points: Compared with the aged group, more naive CD4+ T cells, fewer expanded clones and increased TCR diversity were shown by the long-lived group, suggesting age selection. Because donor CMV infection status was unknown, age-related changes in expanded clonotypes were potentially confounded. Since profiling was done on bulk unsorted PBMCs, naive and antigen-experienced compartments could not be conclusively compared. Observed TCR beta diversity correlated strongly with the percentage of naive T cells measured by flow cytometry. As age increased, observed TCR beta diversity per million T cells dropped in a roughly linear way, and a significant reduction was already evident by age around 41. Total diversity estimates from one million sequenced T cells were considered lower bounds and underestimates.

The library relied on 5' RACE. Sequencer: Illumina HiSeq 2500. A second roughly 6 to 12 cycle PCR used a sample-barcoded 5' primer and a J-beta primer mix. A unique molecular identifier was introduced onto each TCR beta cDNA molecule by a template-switch 5' adaptor carrying 12 random nucleotides. At least 2.5 million CDR3-containing paired-end reads were obtained from each sample. The Mint cDNA synthesis kit, primed by a TRBC-specific oligonucleotide, was used to synthesize first-strand cDNA from all RNA. Following uracil-DNA glycosylase treatment, a first 18-cycle PCR with universal primers M1SS and BC2_uni_R was performed on all cDNA. For the original study's pipeline: Normalization of each sample was performed by random selection of 1 million high-quality reads, each carrying a distinct molecular identifier. Instead of being binned into consensus sequences, reads with shared molecular identifiers were discarded. MiTCR, set to a Q25 quality threshold and the strictest error-elimination algorithm, was used for CDR3 identification, clonotype clustering and error correction. A nonparametric unseen species model using Euler transformation provided a lower-bound estimate of total TCR beta diversity. TCRdb's own reprocessing of the public reads used fastp at Q25 and MiXCR and kept productive beta chains. Each CDR3 protein appears once, grouped with its most common genes and DNA. TCRdb's processing, not the study's, gives the V and J calls here. This sample holds some 790,000 distinct CDR3 sequences; under 35% were observed only once. Roughly 17% of the sample rests with the top ten.

This clonotype was seen a handful of times. Its binding antigen is unknown. No clone much larger than this one lies a single base away; base qualities are absent. CDR1 and CDR2, looked up from the germline V gene, are MNHEY and SVGEGT. Trimming costs V 2 bases and J 1 base, and their ends lie 12 bases apart. The CDR3 runs 16 residues from the cysteine to the phenylalanine. Only the CDR3 DNA is retained, 48 bases long and in frame from the first base. The donors were a few dozen Caucasian individuals from Russia, aged roughly 6 to 100 years, who were systemically healthy. Each donor gave 8 to 10 milliliters of peripheral blood, collected into EDTA-treated Vacutainer tubes. Ficoll-Paque density-gradient centrifugation was used to isolate PBMCs, with at least 6.5 million obtained per sample. Total RNA was extracted from PBMCs with Trizol reagent, with at least 6 micrograms obtained per sample. For every donor, flow cytometry on a PBMC aliquot measured the percentage of naive CD45RAhigh/CD27high T cells.

Input material: blood. The sequence was collected from a woman older than 75 in good health. The chain was built from TRBV6-2 or TRBV6-3 and TRBJ1-5; TRBD1 is a weak D gene call, 6 bases matching. CDR3 sequence: CASSYGQPGSNQPQHF. The DNA sequence reads TGTGCCAGCAGTTACGGACAGCCGGGCAGCAATCAGCCCCAGCATTTT.